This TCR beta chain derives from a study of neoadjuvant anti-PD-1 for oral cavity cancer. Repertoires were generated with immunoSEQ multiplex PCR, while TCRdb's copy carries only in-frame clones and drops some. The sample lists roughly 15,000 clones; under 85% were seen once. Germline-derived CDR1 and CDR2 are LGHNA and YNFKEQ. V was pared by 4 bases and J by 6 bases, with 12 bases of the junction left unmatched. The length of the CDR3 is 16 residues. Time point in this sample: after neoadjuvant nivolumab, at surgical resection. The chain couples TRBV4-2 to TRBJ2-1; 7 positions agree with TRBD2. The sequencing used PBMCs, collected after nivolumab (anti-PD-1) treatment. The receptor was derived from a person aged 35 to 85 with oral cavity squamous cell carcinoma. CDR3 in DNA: TGTGCCAGCAGCCCCGGGGGGAGCGGGAAAATCAATGAGCAGTTCTTC. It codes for CASSPGGSGKINEQFF.